The rows below give T cell receptor beta chains drawn from one sample of a study of T cells in Graves' hyperthyroidism and ophthalmopathy. Each CDR3 protein gets one entry after TCRdb re-called the multiplex PCR reads with MiXCR. The sample yields 410,000 or so distinct CDR3 sequences, approximately 14% seen once. Sequencing input: blood. Receptors originate from a young man with Graves' ophthalmopathy. The CDR3 runs from the conserved cysteine through the conserved F or W. D genes are given only for firm matches. Size values are once, few and many counts, or a class for expanded clones, and some rows have none.

CDR3nt: TGTGCCAGCAGTCGAGCGGGACCCACAGATACGCAGTATTTT; CDR3aa: CASSRAGPTDTQYF; j_gene: TRBJ2-3; v_gene: TRBV12-3/TRBV12-4; abundance: many; d_gene: TRBD2
CDR3nt: TGCGCCAGCAGCCCCTACTGGGGACAGGGGACTGAAGCTTTCTTT; CDR3aa: CASSPYWGQGTEAFF; j_gene: TRBJ1-1; v_gene: TRBV5-1; abundance: many; d_gene: TRBD1
CDR3nt: TGTGCCAGCAGCAGACTAGCGGCGCTAACCTGCGAGCAGTACTTC; CDR3aa: CASSRLAALTCEQYF; j_gene: TRBJ2-7; v_gene: TRBV12-3/TRBV12-4; abundance: many; d_gene: TRBD2
CDR3nt: TGTGCCAGCAGGGAGACGGGGAACACTGAAGCTTTCTTT; CDR3aa: CASRETGNTEAFF; j_gene: TRBJ1-1; v_gene: TRBV6-1; abundance: many; d_gene: -
CDR3nt: TGTGCCAGCAGGCGGACTAGCGGGGGGACTTTTGAGACCCAGTACTTC; CDR3aa: CASRRTSGGTFETQYF; j_gene: TRBJ2-5; v_gene: TRBV12-3/TRBV12-4; abundance: many; d_gene: TRBD2
CDR3nt: TGTGCCAGCAGCGTAGAAGCGGGGGGTTACGAGCAGTACTTC; CDR3aa: CASSVEAGGYEQYF; j_gene: TRBJ2-7; v_gene: TRBV9; abundance: many; d_gene: TRBD2
CDR3nt: TGTGCCAGCAGCTTAAACGGAGCTGGGGCAGCCCTCCACTTT; CDR3aa: CASSLNGAGAALHF; j_gene: TRBJ1-6; v_gene: TRBV7-8; abundance: -; d_gene: -
CDR3nt: TGTGCCAGCAGTTTACTAGCGGGAGAGCAGTTCTTC; CDR3aa: CASSLLAGEQFF; j_gene: TRBJ2-1; v_gene: TRBV27; abundance: many; d_gene: TRBD2
CDR3nt: TGTGCCAGCAGTTACGTAGGCGGAAACCAAGAGACCCAGTACTTC; CDR3aa: CASSYVGGNQETQYF; j_gene: TRBJ2-5; v_gene: TRBV6-5; abundance: many; d_gene: -
CDR3nt: TGTGCCAGCTCCCAAGGTGACAGGGGGCTTGGCTACACCTTC; CDR3aa: CASSQGDRGLGYTF; j_gene: TRBJ1-2; v_gene: TRBV18; abundance: few; d_gene: TRBD1
CDR3nt: TGTGCCAGCAGTTACTCGGCAGGGGTGAACACTGAAGCTTTCTTT; CDR3aa: CASSYSAGVNTEAFF; j_gene: TRBJ1-1; v_gene: TRBV6-5; abundance: many; d_gene: -
CDR3nt: TGCAGTGCTCCTAGCGGGATCTACAATGAGCAGTTCTTC; CDR3aa: CSAPSGIYNEQFF; j_gene: TRBJ2-1; v_gene: TRBV20-1; abundance: -; d_gene: TRBD2
CDR3nt: TGTGCCAGCACCCCCCCTGGCAGGGCCAAAAACATTCAGTACTTC; CDR3aa: CASTPPGRAKNIQYF; j_gene: TRBJ2-4; v_gene: TRBV12-3/TRBV12-4; abundance: many; d_gene: -
CDR3nt: TGTGCCAGCAGCCCCGAGACAGGGGAACCCTACGAGCAGTACTTC; CDR3aa: CASSPETGEPYEQYF; j_gene: TRBJ2-7; v_gene: TRBV6-1; abundance: many; d_gene: TRBD1
CDR3nt: TGCAGCGTTGGATATTTACAGGGGAGTGAAAAACTGTTTTTT; CDR3aa: CSVGYLQGSEKLFF; j_gene: TRBJ1-4; v_gene: TRBV29-1; abundance: -; d_gene: TRBD1
CDR3nt: TGTGCCAGCAGTGACGTGACAGGGATTCAGCCCCAGCATTTT; CDR3aa: CASSDVTGIQPQHF; j_gene: TRBJ1-5; v_gene: TRBV2; abundance: many; d_gene: TRBD1
CDR3nt: TGTGCCAGCAGCCATAGCCCGGGGACCGGGGAGCTGTTTTTT; CDR3aa: CASSHSPGTGELFF; j_gene: TRBJ2-2; v_gene: TRBV11-2; abundance: once; d_gene: -
CDR3nt: TGTGCCAGTAGTACTGGTTGGAGCACTGAAGCTTTCTTT; CDR3aa: CASSTGWSTEAFF; j_gene: TRBJ1-1; v_gene: TRBV19; abundance: -; d_gene: -
CDR3nt: TGTGCCAGCAGCCAAGATTGGACTAGCGGGGCATTTGAGCAGTTCTTC; CDR3aa: CASSQDWTSGAFEQFF; j_gene: TRBJ2-1; v_gene: TRBV4-2; abundance: -; d_gene: TRBD2
CDR3nt: TGCGCCAGCAGCCAAGACGTCTCCACTTTTGGAGAGACCCAGTACTTC; CDR3aa: CASSQDVSTFGETQYF; j_gene: TRBJ2-5; v_gene: TRBV4-1; abundance: few; d_gene: -
CDR3nt: TGCGCCAGCAGCTTCCCGGGGGATCCGGCCTACGAGCAGTACTTC; CDR3aa: CASSFPGDPAYEQYF; j_gene: TRBJ2-7; v_gene: TRBV5-1; abundance: -; d_gene: -
CDR3nt: TGTGCCAGCAGGTTAGAGGGGACCCACTATGTTGGCAATGAGCAGTTCTTC; CDR3aa: CASRLEGTHYVGNEQFF; j_gene: TRBJ2-1; v_gene: TRBV7-6; abundance: many; d_gene: -
CDR3nt: TGTGCCACTGGTCGGCGGGAGACAGATACGCAGTATTTT; CDR3aa: CATGRRETDTQYF; j_gene: TRBJ2-3; v_gene: TRBV15; abundance: -; d_gene: TRBD2
CDR3nt: TGTGCCAGCAGCTTAGCCGGGACAGCTATCCTAGCCAAAAACATTCAGTACTTC; CDR3aa: CASSLAGTAILAKNIQYF; j_gene: TRBJ2-4; v_gene: TRBV7-9; abundance: many; d_gene: TRBD1
CDR3nt: TGTGCCACCAGTGAACGGACAGATACGCAGTATTTT; CDR3aa: CATSERTDTQYF; j_gene: TRBJ2-3; v_gene: TRBV24-1; abundance: -; d_gene: -
CDR3nt: TGTGCCAGCAGCTCGCCCGGGACTAGCGGGGTCACAGATACGCAGTATTTT; CDR3aa: CASSSPGTSGVTDTQYF; j_gene: TRBJ2-3; v_gene: TRBV11-3; abundance: many; d_gene: TRBD2
CDR3nt: TGTGCCAGCAGCTTATCACGGGCCGATACGCAGTATTTT; CDR3aa: CASSLSRADTQYF; j_gene: TRBJ2-3; v_gene: TRBV11-3; abundance: many; d_gene: -
CDR3nt: TGTGCCAGCAGTTTATTTCGTCCAAACTCTGGAAACACCATATATTTT; CDR3aa: CASSLFRPNSGNTIYF; j_gene: TRBJ1-3; v_gene: TRBV27; abundance: -; d_gene: -
CDR3nt: TGTGCCAGCAGTTACTCGCCAGGGGGGGCCTACGAGCAGTACTTC; CDR3aa: CASSYSPGGAYEQYF; j_gene: TRBJ2-7; v_gene: TRBV6-2/TRBV6-3; abundance: -; d_gene: -
CDR3nt: TGTGCCAGCAGTCCGACTACCGGGACTAGCGGAGAGAAGCGGTACGAGCAGTACTTC; CDR3aa: CASSPTTGTSGEKRYEQYF; j_gene: TRBJ2-7; v_gene: TRBV6-1; abundance: many; d_gene: TRBD2
CDR3nt: TGCGCCAGCAGCCCACAGGGGGTAGGACAGCCCCAGCATTTT; CDR3aa: CASSPQGVGQPQHF; j_gene: TRBJ1-5; v_gene: TRBV5-1; abundance: many; d_gene: TRBD1
CDR3nt: TGCGCCAGCAGCCAAGCCGGGGGAGTAAATTCACCCCTCCACTTT; CDR3aa: CASSQAGGVNSPLHF; j_gene: TRBJ1-6; v_gene: TRBV4-1; abundance: few; d_gene: -
CDR3nt: TGTGCCAGCAGCGAAGTAGCGGGGACCGGGGAGCTGTTTTTT; CDR3aa: CASSEVAGTGELFF; j_gene: TRBJ2-2; v_gene: TRBV11-2; abundance: many; d_gene: TRBD2
CDR3nt: TGTGCCAGCAGCTTAACCCGTTTAAATTCACCCCTCCACTTT; CDR3aa: CASSLTRLNSPLHF; j_gene: TRBJ1-6; v_gene: TRBV13; abundance: many; d_gene: -
CDR3nt: TGTGCCAGCAGCAACCGGGACACCAAAACCTACGAGCAGTACTTC; CDR3aa: CASSNRDTKTYEQYF; j_gene: TRBJ2-7; v_gene: TRBV9; abundance: many; d_gene: -
CDR3nt: TGCAGCGTTCCCAGACAGGGGGCAGATGGCTACACCTTC; CDR3aa: CSVPRQGADGYTF; j_gene: TRBJ1-2; v_gene: TRBV29-1; abundance: few; d_gene: TRBD1
CDR3nt: TGTGCCAGCAGTCCCAACCGGGACAGGGAGAGCAATCAGCCCCAGCATTTT; CDR3aa: CASSPNRDRESNQPQHF; j_gene: TRBJ1-5; v_gene: TRBV12-3/TRBV12-4; abundance: -; d_gene: TRBD1
CDR3nt: TGTGCCAGCAGTTACTTACTTAACACTGAAGCTTTCTTT; CDR3aa: CASSYLLNTEAFF; j_gene: TRBJ1-1; v_gene: TRBV6-9; abundance: -; d_gene: -
CDR3nt: TGTGCCAGCAGCCCCGGGACTAGCGGGGGGGCCTCCTACAATGAGCAGTTCTTC; CDR3aa: CASSPGTSGGASYNEQFF; j_gene: TRBJ2-1; v_gene: TRBV7-9; abundance: -; d_gene: TRBD2
CDR3nt: TGCGCCAGCAGTGATGGGGGCGCGGGTGGTGTCGAGCAGTACTTC; CDR3aa: CASSDGGAGGVEQYF; j_gene: TRBJ2-7; v_gene: TRBV10-1; abundance: -; d_gene: -
CDR3nt: TGTGCCAGCAGCTCGGAAAGGGGGCTCGAAGAGACCCAGTACTTC; CDR3aa: CASSSERGLEETQYF; j_gene: TRBJ2-5; v_gene: TRBV11-1; abundance: many; d_gene: TRBD1
CDR3nt: TGTGCCAGCAGTTCACAGGGCTTGGATGAAAAACTGTTTTTT; CDR3aa: CASSSQGLDEKLFF; j_gene: TRBJ1-4; v_gene: TRBV27; abundance: many; d_gene: -
CDR3nt: TGTGCCAGCAAGGACTTTCGGAAAGATACGCAGTATTTT; CDR3aa: CASKDFRKDTQYF; j_gene: TRBJ2-3; v_gene: TRBV7-8; abundance: many; d_gene: -
CDR3nt: TGCAGCTTGACCGGGACAGGAAATGAAAAACTGTTTTTT; CDR3aa: CSLTGTGNEKLFF; j_gene: TRBJ1-4; v_gene: TRBV20-1; abundance: few; d_gene: TRBD1
CDR3nt: TGTGCCAGCACTCGCCGGGACAGTCGAGAGACCCAGTACTTC; CDR3aa: CASTRRDSRETQYF; j_gene: TRBJ2-5; v_gene: TRBV12-3/TRBV12-4; abundance: many; d_gene: TRBD1
CDR3nt: TGTGCCAGCAGCCAACAGGGAACAGAGCAGCCCCAGCATTTT; CDR3aa: CASSQQGTEQPQHF; j_gene: TRBJ1-5; v_gene: TRBV3-1; abundance: many; d_gene: -
CDR3nt: TGCAGTGCAACGGGACTAGCGGGAGGAGGATACAATGAGCAGTTCTTC; CDR3aa: CSATGLAGGGYNEQFF; j_gene: TRBJ2-1; v_gene: TRBV20-1; abundance: many; d_gene: TRBD2
CDR3nt: TGTGCCAGCAGCTTAGAGGTCGCAATCCAAGAGACCCAGTACTTC; CDR3aa: CASSLEVAIQETQYF; j_gene: TRBJ2-5; v_gene: TRBV7-8; abundance: -; d_gene: -
CDR3nt: TGTGCCAGCAGCGTCCGGGACAGGGACTATGGCTACACCTTC; CDR3aa: CASSVRDRDYGYTF; j_gene: TRBJ1-2; v_gene: TRBV5-5; abundance: many; d_gene: TRBD1
CDR3nt: TGTGCCTTCGGCGGGGGGTTACTCACAGATACGCAGTATTTT; CDR3aa: CAFGGGLLTDTQYF; j_gene: TRBJ2-3; v_gene: TRBV30; abundance: many; d_gene: TRBD2
CDR3nt: TGTGCCAGCAGCATGGGACTAGCTGAATACAATGAGCAGTTCTTC; CDR3aa: CASSMGLAEYNEQFF; j_gene: TRBJ2-1; v_gene: TRBV7-3; abundance: many; d_gene: TRBD2
CDR3nt: TGTGCCAGCAGCGGTCCCGGGACAGACTCCTACGAGCAGTACTTC; CDR3aa: CASSGPGTDSYEQYF; j_gene: TRBJ2-7; v_gene: TRBV7-9; abundance: many; d_gene: TRBD1
CDR3nt: TGTGCGACCCAGAGGGACACAACCTACAATGAGCAGTTCTTC; CDR3aa: CATQRDTTYNEQFF; j_gene: TRBJ2-1; v_gene: TRBV6-2/TRBV6-3; abundance: many; d_gene: -
CDR3nt: TGTGCCAGCAGCCCTGGCCCGGGACAGGGTCAGCCCCAGCATTTT; CDR3aa: CASSPGPGQGQPQHF; j_gene: TRBJ1-5; v_gene: TRBV5-6; abundance: -; d_gene: TRBD1
CDR3nt: TGCAGTGCATGGACTAGCGGGGCCCAAGAGACCCAGTACTTC; CDR3aa: CSAWTSGAQETQYF; j_gene: TRBJ2-5; v_gene: TRBV20-1; abundance: -; d_gene: TRBD2